Shown below are 10 T cell receptor beta chains from a single sample sequenced in a study of T cells in Graves' hyperthyroidism and ophthalmopathy. From RNA transcripts, TCR beta CDR3 regions were amplified. The TCR CDR3 first-round RT-PCR relied on the HTBI primer set. Using its own MiXCR run on the multiplex PCR reads, TCRdb lists one record per CDR3 protein. Of about 410,000 distinct CDR3 sequences in the sample, under 15% were seen once. Sequencing was performed on blood. These receptors all stem from a man between 18 and 35 years old with Graves' ophthalmopathy.

This clonotype was seen repeatedly, ten times or more. The rearrangement links TRBV3-1 to TRBJ1-6; TRBD1 matches 8 bases. Trimming took 1 base from V and 9 from J; bases not matched to a gene: 8. This CDR3 has 16 residues. Germline-derived CDR1 and CDR2 are LGHDT and YNNKEL (reference sequence). The CDR3 protein is CASSQGPTGEGSPLHF. The CDR3 DNA follows: TGTGCCAGCAGCCAAGGACCGACAGGGGAGGGTTCACCCCTCCACTTT. The full variable domain, completed using reference TRBV3-1 and TRBJ1-6, is DTAVSQTPKYLVTQMGNDKSIKCEQNLGHDTMYWYKQDSKKFLKIMFSYNNKELIINETVPNRFSPKSPDKAHLNLHINSLELGDSAVYFCASSQGPTGEGSPLHFGNGTRLTVT.

This clonotype came up many times. The chain recombines TRBV11-3 with TRBJ2-1; 7 bases agree with TRBD1. The CDR3 is 12 amino acids. CDR1 is SGHNT and CDR2 is YENEEA in the germline V gene. Trimming removed 4 bases from V and 10 bases from J; junction bases left unmatched: 4. The CDR3 is CASSSLGGEQFF. The CDR3, as DNA: TGTGCCAGCAGCTCCCTAGGGGGCGAGCAGTTCTTC. The full variable domain, completed using reference TRBV11-3 and TRBJ2-1, is EAGVVQSPRYKIIEKKQPVAFWCNPISGHNTLYWYLQNLGQGPELLIRYENEEAVDDSQLPKDRFSAERLKGVDSTLKIQPAELGDSAVYLCASSSLGGEQFFGPGTRLTVL.

This clonotype showed up many times. The chain carries TRBV28 and TRBJ1-6, with D unresolved. Looked up from germline, CDR1 is MDHEN and CDR2 is SYDVKM. The CDR3 extends over 19 amino acids. V shed 1 base and J shed 2 bases, with 18 bases lying between them. Here the CDR3 DNA reads TGTGCCAGCAGTTTATCCCCAATCCTTACAGAACCCTATAATTCACCCCTCCACTTT. Encoded protein: CASSLSPILTEPYNSPLHF.

This chain joins TRBV19 and TRBJ2-2, with D perhaps TRBD1 or TRBD2 (5 bases each). This CDR3 spans 16 amino acids. The germline CDR1 and CDR2 sequences are LNHDA and SQIVND (reference sequence). The V end was cut by 6 bases, the J end by 4 bases, with 18 bases between. The CDR3 sequence is CASSPPGAAVTGELFF. CDR3 in DNA: TGTGCCAGTAGCCCTCCCGGGGCCGCGGTCACCGGGGAGCTGTTTTTT.

This clonotype has ten or more counts. J is TRBJ2-5 and V is TRBV7-2; tentatively, D is TRBD1 or TRBD2 (6 bases each). Germline CDR1 reads SGHTA; CDR2 reads FQGNSA. Trimming took off 7 bases at V and 2 bases at J, with 11 bases between the two ends. This CDR3 is built from 13 residues. CDR3 loop: CASTRGGQETQYF. In DNA form, the CDR3 reads TGTGCCAGCACCAGGGGAGGTCAAGAGACCCAGTACTTC.

The sample holds many counts of this clonotype. This chain links TRBV20-1 with TRBJ2-3; no reliable D call. Germline CDR1 reads DFQATT; CDR2 reads SNEGSKA (reference sequence). Deletions cut 6 bases from V and 7 bases from J, with 17 bases between. This CDR3 comprises 13 residues. CDR3 in DNA: TGCAGTGCCCCACCTCCACCTGGTCATACGCAGTATTTT. It codes for CSAPPPPGHTQYF.

This clonotype came up many times. V is TRBV6-5 and J is TRBJ2-3, with 7 bases aligning to TRBD2. Germline V gene sequence: CDR1 MNHEY, CDR2 SVGAGI. CDR3 size: 17 residues. V was clipped by 0 bases and J by 0 bases; unmatched bases: 6. The DNA for the CDR3 is TGTGCCAGCAGTTACTCGTGGGGGGGTGGTAGCACAGATACGCAGTATTTT. Translation gives CASSYSWGGGSTDTQYF.

This clonotype has only a few counts. The rearrangement links TRBV15 to TRBJ2-6; D is ambiguous. The CDR3 contains 15 residues. Germline V gene data show CDR1 as LNHNV and CDR2 as YYDKDF (reference sequence). Trimming left V 0 bases short and J 0 bases short, with 3 bases between. This CDR3 is CATSREGSGANVLTF. In DNA form, the CDR3 reads TGTGCCACCAGCAGAGAGGGCTCTGGGGCCAACGTCCTGACTTTC.

This clonotype was observed a few times. The V call is TRBV14, the J call TRBJ1-3, with a tentative D call TRBD1 (6 bases). Germline V gene sequence: CDR1 SGHDN, CDR2 FVKESK. The V and J ends lost 1 base and 2 bases respectively, with 9 bases between them. CDR3 length: 15 residues. The CDR3 is CASSQGSGAGNTIYF. CDR3 coding DNA: TGTGCCAGCAGCCAAGGATCAGGGGCTGGAAACACCATATATTTT.

This clonotype has a count of ten or more. The chain uses TRBV5-1 and TRBJ2-5; D is unclear. The CDR3 runs 14 residues. Germline V gives CDR1 SGHRS, CDR2 YFSETQ. The V end was cut by 2 bases, the J end by 2 bases, with 10 bases between. The CDR3 DNA follows: TGCGCCAGCAGCTTCGGTGGTCGTCAAGAGACCCAGTACTTC. Its translation is CASSFGGRQETQYF.